This T cell receptor beta chain is from a study of blood T cells in healthy people across ages. It was with a sample-barcoded 5' primer and a J-beta primer mix that a second PCR of roughly 7 to 12 cycles was run. TCRdb passed the 5' RACE reads through MiXCR, listing each CDR3 protein once. The sample yields about 570,000 distinct CDR3 sequences, roughly 29% seen once. Germline V lookup: CDR1 LGHNA, CDR2 YSLEER. This CDR3 is 16 amino acids long. V dropped 5 bases and J dropped 2 bases, with 18 bases sitting between them. The gene calls are TRBV4-3 and TRBJ1-1; no reliable D call. Sequenced sample: blood. The TCR was taken from a woman between 70 and 85 years old in good health. This CDR3 is CASSGEFPSLNTEAFF. DNA for the CDR3: TGCGCCAGCAGCGGGGAGTTCCCCTCTCTAAACACTGAAGCTTTCTTT.